These T cell receptor beta chains were read from a single sample in a study of blood T cell repertoires in COVID-19. TCRdb's table, derived via immunoSEQ multiplex PCR, lists solely in-frame clones and lacks some. The sample holds fewer than 600,000 clones; over 75% are singletons and the top ten take 1.5% to 2%. The sequencing input was PBMCs or T cells enriched from blood (not recorded which). The receptors derive from a middle-aged woman who had recovered from COVID-19. Both conserved end residues are part of each CDR3. D genes are given only for firm matches. Size is stated for part of the rows, as once, few or many counts, or as a class when the clone is expanded.

TRBD2	TRBV5-3	.	TRBJ2-5	CARSLGVVAGGLVQETQYF	TGTGCCAGAAGCTTGGGGGTGGTAGCGGGAGGCCTAGTACAAGAGACCCAGTACTTC
.	TRBV6-5	.	TRBJ1-2	CASSKTGTRNYGYTF	TGTGCCAGCAGTAAGACCGGGACACGAAACTATGGCTACACCTTC
.	TRBV7-9	.	TRBJ1-1	CASRLSAGSTAFF	TGTGCCAGCAGACTCTCGGCGGGGTCAACGGCTTTCTTT
.	TRBV27	.	TRBJ1-3	CASSLPPMWEMGSGNTIYF	TGTGCCAGCAGTTTACCCCCGATGTGGGAGATGGGCTCTGGAAACACCATATATTTT
TRBD1	TRBV19	.	TRBJ2-7	CASKETGGIYEQYF	TGTGCCAGTAAGGAGACAGGGGGAATATACGAGCAGTACTTC
.	TRBV19	few	TRBJ1-5	CASSTNRASNQPQHF	TGTGCCAGTAGTACGAACAGGGCTAGCAATCAGCCCCAGCATTTT
TRBD1	TRBV6-2/TRBV6-3	.	TRBJ2-7	CASSYFYRDRGDEQYF	TGTGCCAGCAGTTACTTCTACCGGGACAGGGGGGACGAGCAGTACTTC
.	TRBV5-6	few	TRBJ2-5	CASSLARLMGGTQYF	TGTGCCAGCAGCTTGGCCCGGCTAATGGGAGGGACCCAGTACTTC
.	TRBV6-2/TRBV6-3	.	TRBJ2-1	CASSARVNEQFF	TGTGCCAGCAGTGCGAGAGTCAATGAGCAGTTCTTC
TRBD1	TRBV6-5	.	TRBJ1-2	CASSYSTGSNYGYTF	TGTGCCAGCAGTTACTCGACAGGGTCAAACTATGGCTACACCTTC